This entry concerns a single T cell receptor beta chain. The data are from a study of blood T cell repertoires in COVID-19. Study-level information: COVID-19 samples collected from the United States, Italy and Spain covered acute and convalescent phases.

The germline V gene has CDR1 ENHRY and CDR2 SYGVKD. V trimming: 8 bases; J trimming: 4 bases; junction bases outside the gene matches: 5. The CDR3 loop spans 14 amino acids. Profiling relied on immunoSEQ multiplex PCR, and the TCRdb table lists in-frame clones only, not all of them. The sample carries approximately 130,000 clones, 80% to 90% recorded once. This clonotype originated in a man aged 70-80 years with active or convalescent COVID-19. The genes are TRBV10-3 and TRBJ2-2; 9 bases match TRBD2. The specimen sequenced was peripheral blood. The CDR3 loop reads CAIGAGGVTGELFF. As DNA, the CDR3 is TGTGCCATCGGGGCGGGAGGGGTCACCGGGGAGCTGTTTTTT.